This T cell receptor (beta chain) originates from a study of blood T cell repertoires in COVID-19. Study-level background: Collection of acute and convalescent COVID-19 samples took place in the United States, Italy and Spain. PBMCs, B-cell-depleted T cells, or T cells were the source of the cDNA or gDNA that made up the material.

In the original analysis: Amplification from reference gene primers served as the basis for estimated nucleated cell counts. TCRdb's copy holds only in-frame clones and misses some; the assay was immunoSEQ multiplex PCR. V and J calls and clone size are as listed in that table; D and trimming were resolved from the DNA. Of 200,000 to 250,000 clones listed, approximately 90% were seen once; the top ten hold around 1.6%. The specimen sequenced was peripheral blood. The sequence was obtained from a man between 65 and 85 years old with acute or convalescent COVID-19.

In DNA form, the CDR3 reads TGTGCCAGCAGCCTCGGCGGACTATTGTCTCATGAGCAGTTCTTC. Translation gives CASSLGGLLSHEQFF. The J gene is TRBJ2-1, the V gene TRBV3-1 (or the pseudogene TRBV3-2); TRBD2 is a possible D gene (6 bases). From germline, CDR1 is LGHDT and CDR2 YNNKEL (reference sequence). The CDR3 runs to 15 residues. Trimming stripped 4 bases from V and 8 bases from J, with 18 bases between.